The clone carrying this TCR beta chain has only a few counts. A quantity of roughly 0.5 to 1 ug RNA underwent reverse transcription using random hexamers. Via MiXCR, TCRdb re-called the immunoSEQ multiplex PCR reads, giving one row per CDR3 protein. The table has 400,000 to 550,000 distinct CDR3 sequences, more than 80% seen once. Trimming left V 0 bases short and J 3 bases short, with 9 bases between. The CDR3 spans 14 residues. Germline loops: CDR1 MNHEY, CDR2 SMNVEV (reference sequence). This sample is part of a study of CD8 T cells in Susac syndrome. CD8+ and CD4+ T cells circulating in blood were sequenced for TCR beta. The study used treatment-naive patients who had stable or active relapsing-remitting disease as multiple sclerosis controls. Negative isolation was used for CD8+ and CD4+ T cells and FACS enrichment for TEMRA cells.

Sequenced material: CD8+ T cells from PBMCs. This chain joins TRBV27 and TRBJ2-7; possibly TRBD2 for D (6 bases). The receptor was derived from a human donor with multiple sclerosis. CDR3 coding DNA: TGTGCCAGCAGTTTATCGGGCGGGGACTACGAGCAGTACTTC. Translated: CASSLSGGDYEQYF.